The source of this T cell receptor (beta chain) is a study of blood T cell repertoires in COVID-19. About the study: Spain, Italy and the United States supplied samples that represented acute and convalescent COVID-19. The cDNA or gDNA used as material had been derived from T cells, B-cell-depleted T cells, or PBMCs.

Study processing details: It was from reference gene primer amplification that nucleated cell counts were estimated. This table comes from immunoSEQ multiplex PCR, and its TCRdb copy is limited to in-frame clones, with some not included. That table supplies the V and J calls and clone size; D and trimming were determined from the DNA. The repertoire includes 25,000 to 40,000 clones, 91% of them detected once, and 4.5% to 6% sits in the top ten. Germline V gene data show CDR1 as SGHTA and CDR2 as FQGNSA. CDR3 length: 16 amino acids. V dropped 2 bases and J dropped 0 bases, with 11 bases sitting between them.

V and J are TRBV7-2 and TRBJ1-3; possibly TRBD1 for D (6 bases). Sequenced material: peripheral blood. The receptor was derived from a human donor in a cohort sampled during active COVID-19. The CDR3 nucleotides read TGTGCCAGCAGCTTAAGCCCGACAGGCTCTGGAAACACCATATATTTT. Translating gives CASSLSPTGSGNTIYF.